These 6 T cell receptor beta chains originate from one sample sequenced in a study of CD8 T cells in ankylosing spondylitis. Overall study results and limits: Ankylosing spondylitis blood appeared to carry a characteristic TCR beta motif of 7 or 8 highly homologous variants.

For these receptors, no antigen is known. From the 5' RACE reads, TCRdb called clonotypes with MiXCR, one entry per CDR3 protein. The sample includes 250,000 to 350,000 distinct CDR3 sequences, 6.5% to 10% of them seen just once. Material for sequencing was blood, either unsorted or a sorted T cell fraction (not recorded which). These receptors came from a male donor with ankylosing spondylitis.

This clonotype was observed a handful of times. The chain joins TRBV6-6 to TRBJ1-1; D not certain. Germline-derived CDR1 and CDR2 are MNHNY and SVGAGI (reference sequence). The CDR3 consists of 13 residues. The V end lost 0 bases, the J end lost 0 bases, and 2 bases lay between the germline ends. The CDR3 nucleotides are TGTGCCAGCAGTTACTCGATGAACACTGAAGCTTTCTTT. It is translated as CASSYSMNTEAFF.

The chain links TRBV5-6 to TRBJ2-1, with D tentatively TRBD2 (6 bases). Trimming removed 4 bases at V and 5 bases at J, with 10 bases between. The CDR3 has 13 residues. Germline loops: CDR1 SGHDT, CDR2 YYEEEE. CDR3 residues: CASSPWGDNEQFF. The CDR3 nucleotides read TGTGCCAGCAGCCCGTGGGGGGACAATGAGCAGTTCTTC.

Ten or more counts support this clonotype. Written as DNA, the CDR3 is TGCAGCGTCGGGACAGGAAACACCATATATTTT. Amino acid sequence: CSVGTGNTIYF. The chain joins TRBV29-1 to TRBJ1-3, with TRBD1 as a possible D gene (6 bases). Germline lookup yields CDR1 SQVTM and CDR2 ANQGSEA. CDR3 length: 11 residues. Trimming took off 6 bases at V and 4 bases at J, with 7 bases between the two ends.

This clonotype was found a few times. The V gene is TRBV5-1, the J gene TRBJ2-1, with 13 bases matching TRBD2. CDR3 size: 19 residues. Looked up from germline, CDR1 is SGHRS and CDR2 is YFSETQ. Unmatched junction bases numbered 8, after V lost 1 base and J lost 1 base. CDR3 nucleotides: TGCGCCAGCAGCTTGAGTCGACTAGCGGGAGGAGTATCCTACAATGAGCAGTTCTTC. It encodes CASSLSRLAGGVSYNEQFF.

The chain links TRBV11-1 to TRBJ2-1; weak D call: TRBD2 (5 bases). V lost 1 base to trimming and J lost 4 bases, with 8 bases between them. The CDR3 loop spans 14 amino acids. Germline assignment: CDR1 SGHAT and CDR2 FQDESV (reference sequence). The CDR3 bases are TGTGCCAGCAGCTTAGGGGAGCCTTACAATGAGCAGTTCTTC. Residues: CASSLGEPYNEQFF.

The chain couples TRBV27 to TRBJ1-4, with TRBD1 matching 7 bases. This CDR3 is 14 amino acids long. CDR1 is MNHEY and CDR2 is SMNVEV in the germline V gene (reference sequence). V lost 3 bases and J lost 8; bases outside the gene matches: 6. The CDR3 nucleotides are TGTGCCAGCAGTTTCTACAGGGGTGGGGAAAAACTGTTTTTT. Protein product: CASSFYRGGEKLFF.